The sequence of this T cell receptor beta chain was determined in a study of cytomegalovirus exposure and HLA in healthy donors. The study's findings and limits: There were reportedly fewer N-insertions in an Asian-associated ancestry cluster than the roughly 700-donor mean, in a later analysis. The study put about 180 TCR beta chains on its list as cytomegalovirus-associated. Upon later analysis, HLA-associated TCR beta chains proved more clonally expanded than other, equally common chains. Accurate prediction of HLA-A and HLA-B alleles (for most subjects) was reportedly achieved from TCR beta sequences.

The germline V gene encodes CDR1 MDHEN and CDR2 SYDVKM. Trimming took off 8 bases at V and 2 bases at J, with 10 bases between the two ends. This CDR3 is 13 amino acids long. Primers: 60 Vbeta forward and 13 Jbeta reverse. TCRdb's copy holds only in-frame clones and misses some; the assay was immunoSEQ multiplex PCR. The sample lists over 70,000 clones, approximately 78% seen once, with around 2.3% in the top ten. With respect to this clone: Its target is not known.

V gene TRBV28 combines with J gene TRBJ1-5; D may be TRBD1 (5 bases). Sequencing was carried out using PBMCs. This clonotype was obtained from a male donor in good health and CMV-seropositive. This chain's CDR3 is CASGGGGNQPQHF. CDR3 nucleotides: TGTGCCAGCGGCGGGGGGGGCAATCAGCCCCAGCATTTT.